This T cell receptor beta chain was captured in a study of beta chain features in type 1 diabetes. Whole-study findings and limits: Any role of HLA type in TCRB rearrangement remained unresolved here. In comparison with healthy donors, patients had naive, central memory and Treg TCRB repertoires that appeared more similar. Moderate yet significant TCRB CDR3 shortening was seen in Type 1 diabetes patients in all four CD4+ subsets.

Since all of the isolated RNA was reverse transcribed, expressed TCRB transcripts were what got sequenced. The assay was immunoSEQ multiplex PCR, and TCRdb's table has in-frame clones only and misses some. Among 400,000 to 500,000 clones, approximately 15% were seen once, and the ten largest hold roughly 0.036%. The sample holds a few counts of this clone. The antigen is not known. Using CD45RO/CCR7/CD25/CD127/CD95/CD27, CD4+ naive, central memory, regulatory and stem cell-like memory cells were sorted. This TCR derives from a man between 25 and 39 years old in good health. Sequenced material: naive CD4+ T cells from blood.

CDR3 sequence (DNA): TGTGCCAGCAGTTCCGTTACCGGGACAGGGTCGTACGAGCAGTACTTC. It codes for CASSSVTGTGSYEQYF. V is TRBV27 and J is TRBJ2-7; 9 bases are shared with TRBD1. Germline V lookup: CDR1 MNHEY, CDR2 SMNVEV (reference sequence). The CDR3 consists of 16 residues. Trimming removed 4 bases from V and 4 bases from J; junction bases left unmatched: 11.